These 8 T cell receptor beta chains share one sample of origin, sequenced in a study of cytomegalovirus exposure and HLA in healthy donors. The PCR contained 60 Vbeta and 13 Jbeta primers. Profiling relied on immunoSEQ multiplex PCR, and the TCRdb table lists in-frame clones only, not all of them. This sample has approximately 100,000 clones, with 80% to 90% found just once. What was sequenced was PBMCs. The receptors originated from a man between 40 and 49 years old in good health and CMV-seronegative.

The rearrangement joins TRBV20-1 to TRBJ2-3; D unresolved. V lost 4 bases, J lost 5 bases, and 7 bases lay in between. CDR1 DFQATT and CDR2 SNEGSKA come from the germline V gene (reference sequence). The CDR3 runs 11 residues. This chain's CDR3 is CSATLEDTQYF. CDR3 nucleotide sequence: TGCAGTGCTACGCTAGAAGATACGCAGTATTTT.

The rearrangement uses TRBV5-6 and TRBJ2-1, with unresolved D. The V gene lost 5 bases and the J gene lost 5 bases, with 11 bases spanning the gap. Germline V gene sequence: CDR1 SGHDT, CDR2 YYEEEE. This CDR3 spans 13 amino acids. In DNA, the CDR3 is TGTGCCAGCAGTTCCTACGCCGACAATGAGCAGTTCTTC. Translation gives CASSSYADNEQFF.

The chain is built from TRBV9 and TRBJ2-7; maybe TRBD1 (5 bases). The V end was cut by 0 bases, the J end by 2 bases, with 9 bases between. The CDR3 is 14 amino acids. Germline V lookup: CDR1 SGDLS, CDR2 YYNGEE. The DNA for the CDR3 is TGTGCCAGCAGCGTAGGGGGCGAAACCTACGAGCAGTACTTC. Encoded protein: CASSVGGETYEQYF.

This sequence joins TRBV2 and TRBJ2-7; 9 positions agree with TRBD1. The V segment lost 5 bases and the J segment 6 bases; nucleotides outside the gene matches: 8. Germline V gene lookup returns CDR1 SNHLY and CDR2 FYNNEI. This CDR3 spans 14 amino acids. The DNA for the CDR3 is TGTGCCAGCAGTACCGGGACAGGGAGGGGCGAGCAGTACTTC. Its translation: CASSTGTGRGEQYF.

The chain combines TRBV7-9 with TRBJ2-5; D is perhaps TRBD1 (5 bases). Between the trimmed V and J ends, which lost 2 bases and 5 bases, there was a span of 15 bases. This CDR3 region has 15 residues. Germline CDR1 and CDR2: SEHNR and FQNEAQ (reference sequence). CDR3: CASSLSWGAGETQYF. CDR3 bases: TGTGCCAGCAGCTTAAGCTGGGGCGCAGGGGAGACCCAGTACTTC.

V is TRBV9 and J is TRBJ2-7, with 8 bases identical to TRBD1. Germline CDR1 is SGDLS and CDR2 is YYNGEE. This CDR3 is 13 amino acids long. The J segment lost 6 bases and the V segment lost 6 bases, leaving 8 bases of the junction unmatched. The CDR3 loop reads CASTQGAGGEQYF. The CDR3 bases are TGTGCCAGCACCCAGGGGGCGGGCGGCGAGCAGTACTTC.

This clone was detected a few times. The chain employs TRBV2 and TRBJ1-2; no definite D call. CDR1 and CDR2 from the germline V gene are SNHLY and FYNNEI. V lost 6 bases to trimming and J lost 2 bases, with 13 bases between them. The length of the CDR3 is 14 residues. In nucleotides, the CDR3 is TGTGCCAGCAGCCCGTTGGTCGCGAACTATGGCTACACCTTC. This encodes CASSPLVANYGYTF.

The CDR3 here is CASSLSGRAFF. For the CDR3, the DNA is TGTGCCAGCAGCTTAAGCGGTCGCGCTTTCTTT. This sequence joins TRBV5-4 and TRBJ1-1; D gene ambiguous. The V end lost 2 bases, the J end lost 11 bases, and 10 bases lay between the germline ends. The germline V gene has CDR1 SGHNT and CDR2 YYREEE (reference sequence). There are 11 residues in the CDR3.